This is a list of T cell receptor beta chains from one sample in a study of patients and donors after allogeneic stem cell transplantation. TCRdb re-analysed the RT-PCR reads in MiXCR, keeping a single row per CDR3 protein. The top ten clones hold around 3% of a sample with fewer than 200,000 distinct CDR3 sequences, over 25% of them seen once. Sequencing input: blood, either unsorted or a sorted T cell fraction (not recorded which). The origin of the receptors is a human donor who was either an allogeneic HSCT recipient or a stem cell or donor lymphocyte infusion donor (not recorded which). It is not recorded whose cells these are; they may come from a transplant donor. Both conserved end residues are part of each CDR3. The D gene is left open where the match is weak. Not every row has a clone size; where given, it reads once, few, many or a size class.

D gene	V gene	clone size	J gene	CDR3 DNA	CDR3 protein
TRBD1	TRBV5-6	.	TRBJ1-5	TGTGCCAGCAGCCGGACAGGGACCTCTCAGCCCCAGCATTTT	CASSRTGTSQPQHF
.	TRBV7-3	.	TRBJ2-1	TGTGCCAGCAGCTTATATGGGGGACCTTACAATGAGCAGTTCTTC	CASSLYGGPYNEQFF
TRBD2	TRBV29-1	.	TRBJ2-1	TGCAGCGTTGAACTCCAGCGGGAGGGCCGGGAGCAGTTCTTC	CSVELQREGREQFF
TRBD1	TRBV29-1	many	TRBJ1-5	TGCAGCGTTGAGGGAGGGGGCGGTAAGCCCCAGCATTTT	CSVEGGGGKPQHF
.	TRBV7-9	.	TRBJ2-5	TGTGCCAGCAGCCGTGAGGTAGAGACCCAGTACTTC	CASSREVETQYF
.	TRBV12-3/TRBV12-4	.	TRBJ1-5	TGTGCCAGCAGTTTACAGGGGCCAAATCAGCCCCAGCATTTT	CASSLQGPNQPQHF
TRBD1	TRBV7-2	.	TRBJ1-1	TGTGCCAGCAGGCCGGGACAGGGGGTCACTGAAGCTTTCTTT	CASRPGQGVTEAFF
TRBD1	TRBV5-5	few	TRBJ1-6	TGTGCCAGCAGCCGACAGGGGGATAATTCACCCCTCCACTTT	CASSRQGDNSPLHF
TRBD1	TRBV10-3	few	TRBJ1-5	TGTGCCATCAGTGAAGGTCCCGGACAGGGGAATAAAGGCTCGCATTTT	CAISEGPGQGNKGSHF
TRBD1	TRBV5-1	few	TRBJ1-1	TGCGCCAGCAGCTGGGGGACAGGGGGCAACCAAGTGGGCACTGAAGCTTTCTTT	CASSWGTGGNQVGTEAFF
TRBD2	TRBV20-1	once	TRBJ2-1	TGCAGTGCTGGACTAGCGGGAGGGCCGAGGAATGAGCAGTTCTTC	CSAGLAGGPRNEQFF
TRBD1	TRBV4-2	many	TRBJ1-5	TGTGCCAGCAGCCAAGATTGGACAGGAAATAGCAATCAGCCCCAGCATTTT	CASSQDWTGNSNQPQHF
TRBD2	TRBV7-2	few	TRBJ2-1	TGTGCCAGCAGCTCGGTAGCGGGAGTGGGGAATGAGCAGTTCTTC	CASSSVAGVGNEQFF
.	TRBV30	.	TRBJ2-2	TGTGCCTGGGCCACGGGGCCGAACACCGGGGAGCTGTTTTTT	CAWATGPNTGELFF
.	TRBV4-1	.	TRBJ2-2	TGCGCCAGCAGCCAAGATCGCGCGCGAGGGGAGCTGTTTTTT	CASSQDRARGELFF
.	TRBV21-1	.	TRBJ1-1	TGTGCCAGCAGCAAAGTCCTAAACAGGTTTAGGAACACTGAAGCTTTCTTT	CASSKVLNRFRNTEAFF
.	TRBV7-9	.	TRBJ2-3	TGTGCCAGCAGCACGACAGTGACTAGCACAGATACGCAGTATTTT	CASSTTVTSTDTQYF
TRBD1	TRBV28	.	TRBJ1-2	TGTGCCAGCAGTCAACAGGGGATTGAGGGCTACACCTTC	CASSQQGIEGYTF
.	TRBV30	few	TRBJ2-7	TGTGCCTGGAGTGTAGGGTCCGAGCAGTACTTC	CAWSVGSEQYF